This T cell receptor beta chain originates from a study of cytomegalovirus exposure and HLA in healthy donors. Overall study findings and caveats: In vitro assays verified that a few CMV-associated chains recognized CMV antigens specifically. Cytomegalovirus-associated TCR beta chains were listed, numbering 164. Clusters of TCRs from the first cohort tended to co-occur in the 120 validation repertoires (as a later analysis found). Most TCR sequences showed up rarely, but some public TCRs showed up in many donors.

On this clone: What it binds is not known.

Trimming took 9 bases from V and 6 from J, leaving 15 bases between them. The CDR3 extends over 12 amino acids. CDR1 is ENHRY, CDR2 SYGVKD, per germline. Clones were read by immunoSEQ multiplex PCR, and TCRdb kept only the in-frame ones, dropping some. The sample has about 83,000 clones, approximately 96% seen once. The receptor was derived from a woman between 18 and 30 years old in good health and CMV-seronegative. The sequencing input was PBMCs. The genes are TRBV10-3 and TRBJ2-7, with D maybe TRBD1 (5 bases). The CDR3 DNA is TGTGCCATTGGGGCCGGCGACGGCGAGCAGTACTTC. Translation: CAIGAGDGEQYF.